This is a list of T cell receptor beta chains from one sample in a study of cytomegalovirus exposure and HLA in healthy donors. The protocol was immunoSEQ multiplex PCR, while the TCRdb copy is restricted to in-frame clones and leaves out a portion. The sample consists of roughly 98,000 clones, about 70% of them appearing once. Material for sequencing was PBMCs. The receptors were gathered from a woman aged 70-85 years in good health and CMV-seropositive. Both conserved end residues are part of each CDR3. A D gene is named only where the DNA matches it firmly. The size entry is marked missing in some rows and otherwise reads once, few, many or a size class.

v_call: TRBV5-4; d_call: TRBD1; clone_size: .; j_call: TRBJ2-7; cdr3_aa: CASSRDSGVYEQYF; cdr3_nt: TGTGCCAGCAGCCGGGACAGCGGCGTTTACGAGCAGTACTTC
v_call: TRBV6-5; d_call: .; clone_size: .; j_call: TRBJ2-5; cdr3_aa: CASSYSFPEETQYF; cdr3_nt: TGTGCCAGCAGTTACTCGTTCCCAGAAGAGACCCAGTACTTC
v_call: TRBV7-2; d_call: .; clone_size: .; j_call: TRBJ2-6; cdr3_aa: CASSLIVSGANVLTF; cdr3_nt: TGTGCCAGCAGCTTGATAGTCTCTGGGGCCAACGTCCTGACTTTC
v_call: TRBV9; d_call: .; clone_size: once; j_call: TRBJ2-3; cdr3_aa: CASSVGGLGTDTQYF; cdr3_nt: TGTGCCAGCAGCGTAGGGGGCTTGGGGACAGATACGCAGTATTTT
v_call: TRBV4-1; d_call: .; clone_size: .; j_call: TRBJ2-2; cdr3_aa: CASSQAGAHEFDGELFF; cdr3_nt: TGCGCCAGCAGCCAAGCTGGGGCGCATGAATTTGACGGGGAGCTGTTTTTT
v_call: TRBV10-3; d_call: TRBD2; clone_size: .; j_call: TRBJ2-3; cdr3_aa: CAITSGREGLDTQYF; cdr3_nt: TGTGCCATCACCTCGGGGCGGGAGGGCCTAGATACGCAGTATTTT
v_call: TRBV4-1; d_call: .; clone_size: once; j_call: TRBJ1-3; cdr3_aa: CASSQRGSGNTIYF; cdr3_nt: TGCGCCAGCAGCCAAAGGGGCTCTGGAAACACCATATATTTT
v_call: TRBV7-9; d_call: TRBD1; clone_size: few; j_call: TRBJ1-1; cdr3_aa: CSSSDQGRQGLAEAFF; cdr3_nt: TGTTCCAGCAGCGACCAAGGGAGACAGGGTTTAGCTGAAGCTTTCTTT
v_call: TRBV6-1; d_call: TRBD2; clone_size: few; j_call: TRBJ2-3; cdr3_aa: CASRGSGSATDTQYF; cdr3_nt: TGTGCCAGCAGGGGAAGCGGGAGTGCTACAGATACGCAGTATTTT
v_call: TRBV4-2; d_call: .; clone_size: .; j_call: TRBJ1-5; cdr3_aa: CASSQEGVGNQPQHF; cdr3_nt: TGTGCCAGCAGCCAAGAAGGGGTGGGCAATCAGCCCCAGCATTTT
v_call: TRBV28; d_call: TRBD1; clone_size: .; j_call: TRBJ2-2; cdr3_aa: CASTVGTGITGELFF; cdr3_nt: TGTGCCAGCACCGTTGGGACAGGGATCACCGGGGAGCTGTTTTTT
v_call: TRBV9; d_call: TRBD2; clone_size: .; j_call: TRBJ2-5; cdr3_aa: CASSEGTTRETQYF; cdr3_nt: TGTGCCAGCAGCGAGGGGACTACCCGAGAGACCCAGTACTTC
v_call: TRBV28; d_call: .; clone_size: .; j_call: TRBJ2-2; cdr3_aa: CASSLGGLNAGELFF; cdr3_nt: TGTGCCAGCAGTTTAGGTGGGCTCAATGCCGGGGAGCTGTTTTTT
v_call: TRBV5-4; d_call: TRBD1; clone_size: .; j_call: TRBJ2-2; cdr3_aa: CASSLRQGDTGELFF; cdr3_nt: TGTGCCAGCAGCTTGCGTCAGGGGGACACCGGGGAGCTGTTTTTT
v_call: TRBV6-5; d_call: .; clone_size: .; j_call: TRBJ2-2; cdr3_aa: CASSYSQGGTGELFF; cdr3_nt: TGTGCCAGCAGTTACTCTCAGGGTGGTACCGGGGAGCTGTTTTTT
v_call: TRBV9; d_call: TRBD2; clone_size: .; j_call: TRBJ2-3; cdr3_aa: CASSVVGAGGVTDTQYF; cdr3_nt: TGTGCCAGCAGCGTAGTGGGAGCGGGAGGCGTCACAGATACGCAGTATTTT
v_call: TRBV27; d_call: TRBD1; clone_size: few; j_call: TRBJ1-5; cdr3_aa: CASSLSGTADQPQHF; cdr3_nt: TGTGCCAGCAGTTTATCGGGGACAGCAGATCAGCCCCAGCATTTT
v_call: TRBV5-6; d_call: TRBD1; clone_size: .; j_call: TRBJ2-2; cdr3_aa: CASSVRQGLNTGELFF; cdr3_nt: TGTGCCAGCAGCGTACGACAGGGCTTGAACACCGGGGAGCTGTTTTTT
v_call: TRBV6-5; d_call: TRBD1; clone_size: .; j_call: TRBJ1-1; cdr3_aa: CASCDRANTEAFF; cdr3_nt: TGTGCCAGCTGTGACAGGGCGAACACTGAAGCTTTCTTT
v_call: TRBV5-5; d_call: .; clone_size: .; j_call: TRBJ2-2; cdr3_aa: CASSARYPSDTGELFF; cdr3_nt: TGTGCCAGCAGCGCCCGGTACCCCTCGGACACCGGGGAGCTGTTTTTT
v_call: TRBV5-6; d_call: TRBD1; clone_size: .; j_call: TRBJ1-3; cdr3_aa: CASSPDRALSGNTIYF; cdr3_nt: TGTGCCAGCAGCCCGGACAGGGCCCTCTCTGGAAACACCATATATTTT
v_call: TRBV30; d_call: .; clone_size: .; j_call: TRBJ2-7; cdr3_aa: CAWGVPGIPQKEQYF; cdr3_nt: TGTGCCTGGGGAGTCCCGGGGATCCCACAAAAGGAGCAGTACTTC
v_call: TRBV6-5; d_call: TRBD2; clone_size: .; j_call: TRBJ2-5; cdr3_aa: CASSAGLAGAQYF; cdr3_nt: TGTGCCAGCAGTGCCGGACTAGCGGGGGCCCAGTACTTC